This T cell receptor (beta chain) was sequenced for a study of identical twins. This CDR3 region has 13 residues. Deletions cut 6 bases from V and 0 bases from J, with 8 bases between. CDR1 and CDR2 (germline): MDHEN, SYDVKM. TCRdb fed the 5' RACE reads into MiXCR, producing one record per CDR3 protein. Of 240,000 or so distinct CDR3 sequences in the sample, approximately 7% are singletons; the top ten hold about 3.6%. This same sample was also part of a study on yellow fever vaccine responses in identical twins.

V and J are TRBV28 and TRBJ1-2, with D perhaps matching TRBD1 (5 bases). The sequence was obtained from a woman younger than 30 in good health. Sequences were obtained from memory (CD45RO+) T cells sorted from blood. The CDR3 sequence: CASREGTNYGYTF. The DNA for the CDR3 is TGTGCCAGCAGGGAGGGGACTAACTATGGCTACACCTTC.